Each of the 4 T cell receptor beta chains below was sequenced from the same sample in a study of breast tumors, draining lymph nodes, adjacent tissues. TCRdb used MiXCR to reprocess the multiplex PCR reads, holding one entry per CDR3 protein. Counted here are over 15,000 distinct CDR3 sequences, less than 75% occurring once; the ten biggest clones make up under 25%. Sample: tumor-adjacent breast tissue. All receptors come from a female donor with breast cancer. Some clones in this sample may be carry-over from other donors' samples.

V is TRBV7-9 and J is TRBJ2-5; D might be TRBD2 (6 bases). Germline V gives CDR1 SEHNR, CDR2 FQNEAQ (reference sequence). The CDR3 length is 13 residues. The ends were cut back, 6 bases at V and 2 bases at J, with 10 bases in the middle. As DNA, the CDR3 is TGTGCCAGCAGTTCTAGCGTTCAAGAGACCCAGTACTTC. Translation: CASSSSVQETQYF.

The chain links TRBV2 to TRBJ1-3, with a weak D call TRBD1 (5 bases). Germline CDR1 SNHLY, CDR2 FYNNEI. CDR3 length: 14 amino acids. Trimming cost V 9 bases and J 0 bases, with 12 bases left between them. For the CDR3, the DNA is TGTGCCAGGACTAGGGGCGACTCTGGAAACACCATATATTTT. Its translation: CARTRGDSGNTIYF.

The chain employs TRBV20-1 and TRBJ2-7, with 8 nucleotides matching TRBD2. The ends lost 5 bases at V and 3 bases at J; junction bases unmatched: 9. The germline V gene encodes CDR1 DFQATT and CDR2 SNEGSKA (reference sequence). The CDR3 covers 14 residues. DNA of the CDR3: TGCAGTGCTGTAAGCGGGAGTGCCCACTACGAGCAGTACTTC. It translates to CSAVSGSAHYEQYF.

As to this clonotype: This sequence may be a read error, since a much larger clone differs from it by one base. V is TRBV20-1 and J is TRBJ2-5, with D perhaps matching TRBD1 or TRBD2 (5 bases each). The CDR3 contains 12 residues. Per germline, CDR1 DFQATT and CDR2 SNEGSKA (reference sequence). Written as DNA, the CDR3 is TGCAGTGCTAGAGGACAACAAGGGACCCCGTACTTC. It yields the protein CSARGQQGTPYF.